These 13 T cell receptor beta chains share one sample of origin, sequenced in a study of glioma-infiltrating T cells after dendritic cell vaccination. Sequencing was performed with immunoSEQ multiplex PCR; in TCRdb, only in-frame clones are kept and a portion is missing. The sample records over 55,000 clones, approximately 80% being singletons. The sample was blood, taken before dendritic cell vaccination. The receptors derive from a human donor with glioblastoma.

The V and J genes are TRBV29-1 and TRBJ1-3; 10 nucleotides match TRBD1. Germline-derived CDR1 and CDR2 are SQVTM and ANQGSEA. The CDR3 spans 13 residues. V shed 4 bases, J shed 11 bases, and the junction held 8 bases outside the gene matches. As DNA, the CDR3 is TGCAGCGTTGCGGGGACAGGGGAATCTGCCATATATTTT. Protein sequence: CSVAGTGESAIYF.

This chain joins TRBV19 and TRBJ1-2; TRBD1 agrees at 9 bases. This CDR3 is built from 19 residues. Germline CDR1 is LNHDA and CDR2 is SQIVND (reference sequence). J lost 2 bases, V lost 3 bases, and 16 bases had no gene match. CDR3 sequence (DNA): TGTGCCAGTAGTATCGATGGACAGGGGAGCGGGACCTGGAACTATGGCTACACCTTC. This translates into CASSIDGQGSGTWNYGYTF.

The V call is TRBV6-1, the J call TRBJ2-7; weak D call: TRBD2 (6 bases). The V gene's germline CDR1 is MNHNS and CDR2 SASEGT. V gave up 3 bases and J gave up 0 bases, with 12 bases separating them. CDR3 length: 15 residues. The CDR3 loop reads CASSEGLPSSYEQYF. For the CDR3, the DNA is TGTGCCAGCAGTGAGGGACTTCCTAGCTCCTACGAGCAGTACTTC.

The V call is TRBV19, the J call TRBJ2-1; TRBD1 aligns across 9 bases. J lost 3 bases, V lost 4 bases, and 4 bases had no gene match. The CDR3 is made up of 15 amino acids. CDR1 LNHDA and CDR2 SQIVND come from the germline V gene (reference sequence). CDR3 coding DNA: TGTGCCAGTAGTACACAGGGGGCCTACTACAATGAGCAGTTCTTC. Protein: CASSTQGAYYNEQFF. Looking up the rest from reference TRBV19 and TRBJ2-1 gives the full variable domain: DGGITQSPKYLFRKEGQNVTLSCEQNLNHDAMYWYRQDPGQGLRLIYYSQIVNDFQKGDIAEGYSVSREKKESFPLTVTSAQKNPTAFYLCASSTQGAYYNEQFFGPGTRLTVL.

The V call is TRBV27, the J call TRBJ1-1; 7 nucleotides agree with TRBD1. Unmatched junction bases numbered 6, after V lost 3 bases and J lost 5 bases. CDR1 is MNHEY and CDR2 is SMNVEV in the germline V gene (reference sequence). This CDR3 is 14 amino acids long. In nucleotides, the CDR3 is TGTGCCAGCAGTTTTACAGGGGCCGGAACTGAAGCTTTCTTT. As protein: CASSFTGAGTEAFF.

The rearrangement links TRBV30 to TRBJ2-3; 8 bases are a match to TRBD2. Germline V gives CDR1 GTSNPN, CDR2 SVGIG (reference sequence). The CDR3 length is 16 residues. The V and J ends lost 5 bases and 3 bases, in that order; junction bases with no gene match: 13. DNA of the CDR3: TGTGCCTGGGCCACGGCCTCGGGGGGGCCAACAGATACGCAGTATTTT. Amino acids: CAWATASGGPTDTQYF.

This chain links TRBV9 with TRBJ2-3; 9 nucleotides match TRBD2. This CDR3 comprises 15 residues. V dropped 2 bases and J dropped 0; count of bases not matched to a gene: 1. Germline CDR1 and CDR2: SGDLS and YYNGEE. In nucleotides, the CDR3 is TGTGCCAGCAGCGTGCTAGCGGGGAGCACAGATACGCAGTATTTT. Protein: CASSVLAGSTDTQYF.

Only a few counts were recorded for this clone. The gene calls are TRBV6-1 and TRBJ1-3; the D is unclear. V was clipped by 7 bases and J by 4 bases, with 8 bases between them. The CDR3 sequence is 12 residues long. Germline CDR1 reads MNHNS; CDR2 reads SASEGT. The CDR3 reads CASTISGNTIYF. CDR3 DNA sequence: TGTGCCAGCACCATTAGCGGAAACACCATATATTTT.

The gene calls are TRBV5-1 and TRBJ1-2; 7 bases align to TRBD1. Trimming at V came to 0 bases and at J to 0 bases, leaving 2 bases not matched to a gene. The CDR3 covers 15 residues. Per germline, CDR1 SGHRS and CDR2 YFSETQ. The CDR3 DNA is TGCGCCAGCAGCTTGGACCAGGGGGCTAACTATGGCTACACCTTC. Protein: CASSLDQGANYGYTF. Full variable domain (outside the CDR3, taken from reference TRBV5-1 and TRBJ1-2): KAGVTQTPRYLIKTRGQQVTLSCSPISGHRSVSWYQQTPGQGLQFLFEYFSETQRNKGNFPGRFSGRQFSNSRSEMNVSTLELGDSALYLCASSLDQGANYGYTFGSGTRLTVV.

The rearrangement uses TRBV7-2 and TRBJ1-5; D call uncertain. V was trimmed by 5 bases and J by 7 bases, leaving 18 bases between them. Per germline, CDR1 SGHTA and CDR2 FQGNSA. The CDR3 runs to 15 residues. This CDR3 is CASSLAGLSAQPQHF. The CDR3 coding sequence is TGTGCCAGCAGCCTGGCGGGTTTATCAGCGCAGCCCCAGCATTTT. The full variable domain, with the rest looked up from reference TRBV7-2 and TRBJ1-5, is GAGVSQSPSNKVTEKGKDVELRCDPISGHTALYWYRQSLGQGLEFLIYFQGNSAPDKSGLPSDRFSAERTGGSVSTLTIQRTQQEDSAVYLCASSLAGLSAQPQHFGDGTRLSIL.

This chain joins TRBV7-9 and TRBJ2-5, with 11 bases identical to TRBD2. J gave up 4 bases and V 5 bases, and 6 bases lay outside the gene matches. From germline, CDR1 is SEHNR and CDR2 FQNEAQ (reference sequence). The CDR3 extends over 15 amino acids. CDR3 bases: TGTGCCAGCAGCACCACTCTAGCGGGGGGAGAGACCCAGTACTTC. As protein: CASSTTLAGGETQYF.

The gene calls are TRBV7-9 and TRBJ1-6; D not resolved. This CDR3 is 16 amino acids long. Looked up from germline, CDR1 is SEHNR and CDR2 is FQNEAQ (reference sequence). Trimming took off 4 bases at V and 7 bases at J, with 17 bases between the two ends. The CDR3 coding sequence is TGTGCCAGCAGCTCCCAATCCGGGGAGGGAAATTCACCCCTCCACTTT. Translated: CASSSQSGEGNSPLHF. Complete variable domain (other parts from reference TRBV7-9 and TRBJ1-6): DTGVSQNPRHKITKRGQNVTFRCDPISEHNRLYWYRQTLGQGPEFLTYFQNEAQLEKSRLLSDRFSAERPKGSFSTLEIQRTEQGDSAMYLCASSSQSGEGNSPLHFGNGTRLTVT.

V is TRBV2 and J is TRBJ2-3; TRBD2 might be the D (7 bases). V was trimmed by 4 bases and J by 4 bases, leaving 15 bases between them. The germline V gene encodes CDR1 SNHLY and CDR2 FYNNEI. The length of the CDR3 is 15 residues. CDR3: CASSVSRGGSDTQYF. The CDR3 DNA sequence: TGTGCCAGCAGTGTGTCGAGGGGGGGTTCAGATACGCAGTATTTT.